Listed below are T cell receptor beta chains from one sample, sequenced in a study of blood T cell repertoires in COVID-19. Sequenced by immunoSEQ multiplex PCR; TCRdb stores in-frame clones only, minus some. The profile shows some 300,000 clones, around four fifths of them singletons. The specimen was peripheral blood. The receptors stem from a woman aged 45-65 years with active or convalescent COVID-19. Each CDR3 is given with its conserved first and last residue. The D gene is left open where the match is weak. Size tells how often a clone was seen (once, few, many) or the class of an expanded clone, and some rows leave it out.

>TRBV19|NA|TRBD1|TRBJ2-3
CASSIDFGDSLTDTQYF
TGTGCCAGTAGTATCGATTTTGGGGACAGCCTAACAGATACGCAGTATTTT
>TRBV4-1|NA|TRBD2|TRBJ2-7
CASSQVSGGGYEQYF
TGCGCCAGCAGCCAAGTGAGCGGGGGCGGGTACGAGCAGTACTTC
>TRBV27|NA|TRBD2|TRBJ2-7
CASSARLAGGYEQYF
TGTGCCAGCAGTGCTCGACTAGCGGGGGGCTACGAGCAGTACTTC
>TRBV19|NA|NA|TRBJ2-1
CASSSLDSYNEQFF
TGTGCCAGTAGTAGCCTCGACAGTTACAATGAGCAGTTCTTC
>TRBV18|NA|TRBD1|TRBJ1-4
CASSPIQGVLREKLFF
TGTGCCAGCTCACCGATACAGGGGGTTTTGCGTGAAAAACTGTTTTTT
>TRBV5-1|once|TRBD2|TRBJ2-3
CASSLEQAGGTDTQYF
TGCGCCAGCAGTTTAGAACAGGCCGGGGGGACAGATACGCAGTATTTT
>TRBV6-6|NA|NA|TRBJ1-1
CASSDGPSGAFF
TGTGCCAGCAGTGACGGCCCCTCGGGAGCTTTCTTT
>TRBV6-5|NA|TRBD1|TRBJ2-7
CASSYSPGTGFEQYF
TGTGCCAGCAGTTATTCTCCCGGGACAGGGTTCGAGCAGTACTTC
>TRBV18|NA|NA|TRBJ1-1
CASSPRGGGSLEAFF
TGTGCCAGCTCCCCTCGGGGGGGCGGTTCACTTGAAGCTTTCTTT
>TRBV4-1|once|TRBD2|TRBJ2-4
CASSQWRLAGVAQAKNIQYF
TGCGCCAGCAGCCAGTGGAGACTAGCGGGAGTCGCTCAGGCCAAAAACATTCAGTACTTC
>TRBV5-6|NA|TRBD1|TRBJ1-5
CASSAGDRLNQPQHF
TGTGCCAGCAGCGCGGGGGACAGGTTAAATCAGCCCCAGCATTTT
>TRBV14|NA|TRBD2|TRBJ2-1
CASSQDISGVNEQFF
TGTGCCAGCAGCCAAGATATCAGCGGGGTCAATGAGCAGTTCTTC
>TRBV7-9|NA|TRBD1|TRBJ1-4
CASSPRDRNEKLFF
TGTGCCAGCAGCCCCCGGGACAGAAATGAAAAACTGTTTTTT
>TRBV3-1/TRBV3-2|NA|NA|TRBJ1-2
CASSQDSHSNYGYTF
TGTGCCAGCAGCCAAGATTCCCACTCAAACTATGGCTACACCTTC
>TRBV7-6|few|NA|TRBJ2-6
CASSSLPGSGANVLTF
TGTGCCAGCAGCTCTTTACCAGGCTCTGGGGCCAACGTCCTGACTTTC
>TRBV30|NA|NA|TRBJ1-2
CAWKVEGGGINGYTF
TGTGCCTGGAAGGTAGAAGGGGGAGGGATAAATGGCTACACCTTC
>TRBV7-2|NA|NA|TRBJ1-2
CASSSRGRNYGYTF
TGTGCCAGCAGCTCTAGAGGCAGAAACTATGGCTACACCTTC
>TRBV7-9|NA|TRBD1|TRBJ1-2
CASSLAGDRDLGYTF
TGTGCCAGCAGCTTAGCTGGGGACAGGGACCTTGGCTACACCTTC
>TRBV19|once|NA|TRBJ1-2
CASHQGMGGYTF
TGTGCCAGTCATCAGGGCATGGGTGGCTACACCTTC
>TRBV28|NA|TRBD1|TRBJ1-5
CASTQQGEQTSNQPQHF
TGTGCCAGCACGCAACAGGGGGAACAAACAAGCAATCAGCCCCAGCATTTT
>TRBV27|NA|TRBD1|TRBJ2-7
CASSARTGYEQYF
TGTGCCAGCAGTGCCCGGACAGGCTACGAGCAGTACTTC
>TRBV2|NA|NA|TRBJ1-2
CASTERGRVGYTF
TGTGCCAGCACCGAAAGGGGGAGGGTCGGCTACACCTTC
>TRBV3-1/TRBV3-2|NA|TRBD2|TRBJ2-1
CASSRGPGGSGGEQFF
TGTGCCAGCAGCCGAGGGCCCGGGGGAAGCGGGGGTGAGCAGTTCTTC
>TRBV28|once|TRBD1|TRBJ2-5
CASSPGQGANQETQYF
TGTGCCAGCAGTCCGGGACAGGGGGCGAACCAAGAGACCCAGTACTTC
>TRBV7-9|once|NA|TRBJ2-1
CASSPDRSSYNEQFF
TGTGCCAGCAGCCCCGACAGGAGCTCCTACAATGAGCAGTTCTTC
>TRBV30|once|TRBD1|TRBJ1-6
CAWSRGTGANSPLHF
TGTGCCTGGAGTAGGGGGACAGGGGCTAATTCACCCCTCCACTTT
>TRBV2|NA|NA|TRBJ1-2
CASSEMGGGYTF
TGTGCCAGCAGTGAAATGGGGGGAGGCTACACCTTC
>TRBV6-4|NA|NA|TRBJ2-2
CATNASQGKNTGELFF
TGTGCCACCAACGCCTCGCAGGGGAAGAACACCGGGGAGCTGTTTTTT
>TRBV10-3|NA|TRBD2|TRBJ2-7
CAISKTSGRADISYEQYF
TGTGCCATCAGCAAGACTAGCGGGAGGGCCGATATCTCCTACGAGCAGTACTTC
>TRBV7-2|NA|NA|TRBJ1-1
CASSLFSNTEAFF
TGTGCCAGCAGTCTATTTTCGAACACTGAAGCTTTCTTT
>TRBV10-3|NA|NA|TRBJ1-5
CAISDQQNSNQPQHF
TGTGCCATCAGTGACCAACAGAATAGCAATCAGCCCCAGCATTTT
>TRBV5-8|NA|TRBD1|TRBJ1-4
CASSLEDRFEKLFF
TGTGCCAGCAGCTTGGAGGACAGGTTTGAAAAACTGTTTTTT
>TRBV7-9|NA|TRBD2|TRBJ2-7
CASSPTSGMPYEQYF
TGTGCCAGCAGCCCCACTAGCGGGATGCCCTACGAGCAGTACTTC
>TRBV13|NA|TRBD1|TRBJ2-7
CASSLTGIYEQYF
TGTGCCAGCAGCCTGACAGGGATCTACGAGCAGTACTTC
>TRBV5-1|NA|NA|TRBJ2-7
CASSLDSRPLYEQYF
TGCGCCAGCAGCTTGGATAGCCGTCCCCTCTACGAGCAGTACTTC
>TRBV5-1|NA|TRBD1|TRBJ1-1
CASSLAPRTGSEPEAFF
TGCGCCAGCAGCTTGGCCCCCCGGACAGGCTCGGAGCCTGAAGCTTTCTTT
>TRBV3-1/TRBV3-2|once|NA|TRBJ2-7
CASSQGARGRYEQYF
TGTGCCAGCAGCCAAGGGGCGAGAGGGAGATACGAGCAGTACTTC
>TRBV5-1|NA|NA|TRBJ2-3
CASSPTPGALDTQYF
TGCGCCAGCAGCCCGACCCCAGGGGCGCTTGATACGCAGTATTTT
>TRBV14|NA|TRBD1|TRBJ2-3
CASSHSGTGGTDTQYF
TGTGCCAGCAGCCATTCGGGGACAGGGGGCACAGATACGCAGTATTTT
>TRBV5-1|NA|NA|TRBJ1-1
CASSLDGRGTEAFF
TGCGCCAGCAGCTTGGATGGGAGGGGCACTGAAGCTTTCTTT
>TRBV10-3|once|NA|TRBJ2-5
CAIRQEETQYF
TGTGCCATCAGACAGGAAGAGACCCAGTACTTC
>TRBV28|once|NA|TRBJ1-4
CASSLRGGFNEKLFF
TGTGCCAGCAGTTTGAGGGGGGGTTTTAATGAAAAACTGTTTTTT
>TRBV4-1|NA|TRBD2|TRBJ2-5
CASSRGLAGGPKETQYF
TGCGCCAGCAGCCGTGGACTAGCGGGAGGGCCGAAGGAGACCCAGTACTTC
>TRBV13|NA|NA|TRBJ2-3
CASSFGLGTDTQYF
TGTGCCAGCAGCTTTGGACTGGGCACAGATACGCAGTATTTT
>TRBV24-1|NA|TRBD1|TRBJ1-1
CATSGGQGAKAFF
TGTGCCACCAGTGGGGGGCAGGGGGCCAAAGCTTTCTTT
>TRBV30|few|NA|TRBJ2-7
CAWSVARPYEQYF
TGTGCCTGGAGTGTAGCCCGCCCCTACGAGCAGTACTTC
>TRBV9|once|NA|TRBJ1-2
CASSVVEDSGKFYGYTF
TGTGCCAGCAGCGTAGTCGAAGATTCTGGCAAGTTTTATGGCTACACCTTC
>TRBV11-2|NA|TRBD2|TRBJ2-7
CASSLSGRIRYEQYF
TGTGCCAGCAGCCTCAGCGGGAGGATCCGGTACGAGCAGTACTTC
>TRBV19|NA|NA|TRBJ1-3
CASSIRGLSGNTIYF
TGTGCCAGTAGTATACGCGGGCTTTCTGGAAACACCATATATTTT
>TRBV4-1|NA|NA|TRBJ2-5
CASSQEWRDGETQYF
TGCGCCAGCAGCCAAGAGTGGAGGGATGGAGAGACCCAGTACTTC
>TRBV28|NA|TRBD2|TRBJ2-2
CASSSMGLAGGSTGELFF
TGTGCCAGCAGTTCAATGGGACTAGCGGGAGGTAGCACCGGGGAGCTGTTTTTT
>TRBV5-1|NA|NA|TRBJ2-5
CASSLGPAEETQYF
TGCGCCAGCAGCCTCGGTCCGGCGGAAGAGACCCAGTACTTC
>TRBV10-2|NA|NA|TRBJ1-2
CASSESRTVLYGYTF
TGCGCCAGCAGTGAGTCTAGGACAGTCCTCTATGGCTACACCTTC
>TRBV4-1|NA|TRBD2|TRBJ2-7
CASSQVGGLAGVSGEQYF
TGCGCCAGCAGCCAAGTCGGCGGGCTAGCGGGAGTATCTGGGGAGCAGTACTTC
>TRBV12-3/TRBV12-4|NA|NA|TRBJ2-7
CASSVGRGDEQYF
TGTGCCAGCAGTGTAGGAAGGGGTGACGAGCAGTACTTC
>TRBV5-6|NA|TRBD1|TRBJ2-7
CASSLGRGHEQYF
TGTGCCAGCAGCTTGGGCAGGGGGCACGAGCAGTACTTC
>TRBV6-2/TRBV6-3|NA|TRBD1|TRBJ1-2
CASSRPDRGRNGYTF
TGTGCCAGCAGTCGTCCGGACAGGGGGCGAAATGGCTACACCTTC
>TRBV29-1|NA|NA|TRBJ1-2
CSVETGLTLSYGYTF
TGCAGCGTTGAAACAGGGCTGACGCTCAGCTATGGCTACACCTTC